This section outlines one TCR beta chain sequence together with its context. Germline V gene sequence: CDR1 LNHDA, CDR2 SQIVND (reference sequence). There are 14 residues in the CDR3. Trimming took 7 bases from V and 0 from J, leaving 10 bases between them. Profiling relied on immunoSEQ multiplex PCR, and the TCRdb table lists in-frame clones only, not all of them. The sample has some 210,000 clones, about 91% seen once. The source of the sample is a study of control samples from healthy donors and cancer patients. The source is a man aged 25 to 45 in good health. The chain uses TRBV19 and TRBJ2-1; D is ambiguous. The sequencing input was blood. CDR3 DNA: TGTGCCAGTATCCCCTCCCCCTCCTACAATGAGCAGTTCTTC. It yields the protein CASIPSPSYNEQFF.